One and the same sample provided the 29 T cell receptor beta chains below, sequenced in a study of CD8 T cells in ankylosing spondylitis. TCRdb processed the 5' RACE reads anew with MiXCR; each CDR3 protein has one entry. This sample has 250,000 or so distinct CDR3 sequences, with 18% found just once. The sequenced sample consisted of blood, either unsorted or a sorted T cell fraction (not recorded which). Source of these receptors: a male donor with ankylosing spondylitis or in good health (not recorded which).

This clonotype has a handful of counts. CDR3 DNA sequence: TGCGCCAGCAGCCAAGGTTCGGGGGATTACGAGCAGTACTTC. It codes for CASSQGSGDYEQYF. The V and J genes are TRBV4-1 and TRBJ2-7; D might be TRBD2 (6 bases). There are 14 residues in the CDR3. The ends were cut back, 1 base at V and 4 bases at J, with 11 bases in the middle. Germline CDR1 is MGHRA and CDR2 is YSYEKL.

This clonotype was recorded a few times. The chain recombines TRBV9 with TRBJ2-2; TRBD2 might be the D (5 bases). The CDR3 has 16 amino acids. CDR1 and CDR2 from the germline V gene are SGDLS and YYNGEE. V lost 0 bases and J 5 bases, leaving 14 bases between the germline ends. CDR3 loop: CASSVGSGAGTGELFF. The CDR3 coding sequence is TGTGCCAGCAGCGTAGGCAGCGGCGCGGGTACCGGGGAGCTGTTTTTT. Drawing the rest from reference TRBV9 and TRBJ2-2, the complete variable domain is DSGVTQTPKHLITATGQRVTLRCSPRSGDLSVYWYQQSLDQGLQFLIQYYNGEERAKGNILERFSAQQFPDLHSELNLSSLELGDSALYFCASSVGSGAGTGELFFGEGSRLTVL.

The chain is built from TRBV4-1 and TRBJ2-1, with D maybe TRBD2 (5 bases). This CDR3 has 16 residues. The germline gives CDR1 MGHRA, CDR2 YSYEKL. The V end was cut by 6 bases, the J end by 1 base, with 16 bases between. This chain's CDR3 is CASSLRASGSYNEQFF. CDR3 in DNA: TGCGCCAGCAGTCTCAGAGCCAGCGGTTCCTACAATGAGCAGTTCTTC.

V and J are TRBV6-5 and TRBJ2-2, with a possible D match to TRBD2 (6 bases). Per the germline V gene, CDR1 is MNHEY and CDR2 is SVGAGI. The CDR3 consists of 13 residues. With 2 bases removed from V and 9 bases from J, the gap between germline ends came to 10 bases. The CDR3 DNA is TGTGCCAGCAGTTACGCGGGACTTCGGGAGCTGTTTTTT. It encodes CASSYAGLRELFF.

The chain combines TRBV14 with TRBJ2-1; TRBD2 matches 10 bases. The CDR3 spans 15 residues. The germline gives CDR1 SGHDN, CDR2 FVKESK. J gave up 9 bases and V 3 bases, and 8 bases lay outside the gene matches. CDR3 region: CASSHPGLATSEQFF. In DNA, the CDR3 is TGTGCCAGCAGCCATCCGGGACTAGCGACGAGTGAGCAGTTCTTC.

This clonotype appeared once. The V and J genes are TRBV25-1 and TRBJ1-2; 7 bases fit TRBD1. Per germline, CDR1 MGHDK and CDR2 SYGVNS. The CDR3 spans 14 residues. V gave up 3 bases and J gave up 4 bases; unmatched junction bases: 5. The CDR3 bases are TGTGCCAGCAGTGACCCGGGACAGTCCTATGGCTACACCTTC. Translation gives CASSDPGQSYGYTF.

This clonotype was counted between two and nine times. This sequence joins TRBV20-1 and TRBJ2-1; 7 bases match TRBD2. Trimming at V came to 6 bases and at J to 2 bases, leaving 7 bases not matched to a gene. Germline V gives CDR1 DFQATT, CDR2 SNEGSKA (reference sequence). This CDR3 has 14 residues. CDR3 DNA sequence: TGCAGTGCCCGGCCTAGCGGTCCCTACAATGAGCAGTTCTTC. Its protein product is CSARPSGPYNEQFF.

The CDR3 here is CASIIREGVTYEQYF. CDR3 in DNA: TGTGCCAGCATTATCCGGGAGGGGGTGACCTACGAGCAGTACTTC. J is TRBJ2-7 and V is TRBV25-1; TRBD2 matches at 8 bases. Germline V CDR1 and CDR2: MGHDK, SYGVNS. CDR3 length: 15 amino acids. V was clipped by 7 bases and J by 2 bases; unmatched bases: 10.

The gene calls are TRBV21-1 and TRBJ2-7; the D segment call TRBD1 is taken from the table without a DNA check. TRBV21-1 is given as a pseudogene. The CDR3 runs to 16 residues. CDR3 nucleotides: TGTGCCAGCAGCCTAAAGGCGCGGGGCTTGTCCTACGAGCAGTACTTC. It encodes CASSLKARGLSYEQYF.

The J gene is TRBJ2-7, the V gene TRBV7-9; D unclear. The germline V gene encodes CDR1 SEHNR and CDR2 FQNEAQ (reference sequence). The CDR3 consists of 15 residues. The V end was cut by 3 bases, the J end by 2 bases, with 14 bases between. DNA of the CDR3: TGTGCCAGCAGCTTTCCTGGACCGGTCCCCTACGAGCAGTACTTC. As protein: CASSFPGPVPYEQYF.

In its sample, this clonotype was seen a few times. The gene calls are TRBV4-1 and TRBJ2-5; D not certain. CDR1 is MGHRA, CDR2 YSYEKL, per germline. This CDR3 has 14 amino acids. V was clipped by 0 bases and J by 1 base, with 6 bases between them. CDR3 region: CASSQEIAQETQYF. In nucleotides, the CDR3 is TGCGCCAGCAGCCAAGAAATAGCCCAAGAGACCCAGTACTTC.

This rearrangement joins TRBV5-1 to TRBJ2-7; TRBD2 agrees at 10 bases. The J segment lost 3 bases and the V segment lost 0 bases, leaving 3 bases of the junction unmatched. The germline CDR1 and CDR2 sequences are SGHRS and YFSETQ. CDR3 length: 15 residues. CDR3 bases: TGCGCCAGCAGCTTGGTCGCTAGCGGGAGCTACGAGCAGTACTTC. It translates to CASSLVASGSYEQYF. The full variable domain, its missing parts supplied by reference TRBV5-1 and TRBJ2-7, is KAGVTQTPRYLIKTRGQQVTLSCSPISGHRSVSWYQQTPGQGLQFLFEYFSETQRNKGNFPGRFSGRQFSNSRSEMNVSTLELGDSALYLCASSLVASGSYEQYFGPGTRLTVT.

A few counts support this clonotype. The genes are TRBV5-6 and TRBJ2-7, with 11 bases identical to TRBD2. Trimming removed 2 bases from V and 4 bases from J; junction bases left unmatched: 8. The CDR3 loop spans 16 amino acids. Looked up from germline, CDR1 is SGHDT and CDR2 is YYEEEE. The CDR3 DNA is TGTGCCAGCAGCTTAGCAACTAGCGGGAGTAAATACGAGCAGTACTTC. Protein sequence: CASSLATSGSKYEQYF.

The chain links TRBV29-1 to TRBJ2-2; D gene unclear. Per germline, CDR1 SQVTM and CDR2 ANQGSEA. The ends were cut back, 7 bases at V and 6 bases at J, with 15 bases in the middle. There are 13 residues in the CDR3. CDR3 loop: CSAETHHAGELFF. Written as DNA, the CDR3 is TGCAGCGCCGAGACACATCATGCCGGGGAGCTGTTTTTT.

This clonotype was observed a handful of times. The chain couples TRBV5-1 to TRBJ2-5; TRBD1 matches 7 bases. V dropped 4 bases and J dropped 2; count of bases not matched to a gene: 8. The CDR3 is 15 residues long. Germline CDR1 SGHRS, CDR2 YFSETQ. CDR3 coding DNA: TGCGCCAGCAGCGGGTGGACAGGACATCAAGAGACCCAGTACTTC. Residues: CASSGWTGHQETQYF.

This clonotype has a handful of counts. This chain's CDR3 is CASSLGVAGEGLYEQYF. The CDR3 nucleotides read TGTGCCAGCAGTTTAGGGGTAGCGGGCGAGGGGCTCTACGAGCAGTACTTC. This chain links TRBV28 with TRBJ2-7; 7 bases match TRBD2. After removal of 2 bases from V and 3 bases from J, the junction contained 13 bases not matched to a gene. CDR1 and CDR2 (germline): MDHEN, SYDVKM. The CDR3 sequence is 17 residues long. The whole variable domain, remainder taken from reference TRBV28 and TRBJ2-7, is DVKVTQSSRYLVKRTGEKVFLECVQDMDHENMFWYRQDPGLGLRLIYFSYDVKMKEKGDIPEGYSVSREKKERFSLILESASTNQTSMYLCASSLGVAGEGLYEQYFGPGTRLTVT.

The chain carries TRBV5-6 and TRBJ2-1, with D possibly being TRBD2 (5 bases). The germline V and J ends were trimmed by 0 bases and 2 bases, with 12 bases remaining between them. This CDR3 contains 16 residues. Germline V lookup: CDR1 SGHDT, CDR2 YYEEEE. CDR3 bases: TGTGCCAGCAGCTTGGTCGGAGGAAAGGCCTACAATGAGCAGTTCTTC. Translated, it gives CASSLVGGKAYNEQFF.

This clonotype was seen only a few times. This sequence may be a read error, since a much larger clone differs from it by one base. V and J are TRBV29-1 and TRBJ1-1; D is ambiguous. The germline CDR1 and CDR2 sequences are SQVTM and ANQGSEA. Trimming pared 0 bases from V and 1 base from J, leaving 0 bases between. The CDR3 extends over 11 amino acids. The CDR3 sequence: CSVEENTEAFF. CDR3 bases: TGCAGCGTTGAAGAGAACACTGAAGCTTTCTTT.

This clonotype was observed a few times. The V and J genes are TRBV5-6 and TRBJ2-2, with no clear D. V lost 1 base and J lost 3, with 7 bases in between. The CDR3 loop spans 14 amino acids. Germline CDR1 reads SGHDT; CDR2 reads YYEEEE. The DNA for the CDR3 is TGTGCCAGCAGCTTGCTAAGGGACACCGGGGAGCTGTTTTTT. Translation: CASSLLRDTGELFF. The full variable domain, its missing parts supplied by reference TRBV5-6 and TRBJ2-2, is DAGVTQSPTHLIKTRGQQVTLRCSPKSGHDTVSWYQQALGQGPQFIFQYYEEEERQRGNFPDRFSGHQFPNYSSELNVNALLLGDSALYLCASSLLRDTGELFFGEGSRLTVL.

The rearrangement links TRBV9 to TRBJ2-7; TRBD2 matches at 10 bases. Trimming cost V 0 bases and J 5 bases; bases outside gene matches: 2. Germline V gene sequence: CDR1 SGDLS, CDR2 YYNGEE. The CDR3 covers 14 residues. The CDR3 here is CASSVASGGHEQYF. CDR3 nucleotide sequence: TGTGCCAGCAGCGTAGCTAGCGGGGGCCACGAGCAGTACTTC.

This clonotype was recorded a few times. V and J are TRBV6-5 and TRBJ2-7; D gene uncertain. Between the trimmed V and J ends, which lost 0 bases and 7 bases, there was a span of 13 bases. This CDR3 region has 14 residues. Looked up from germline, CDR1 is MNHEY and CDR2 is SVGAGI. This CDR3 is CASSYSILGEEQYF. Here the CDR3 DNA reads TGTGCCAGCAGTTACTCGATTTTGGGTGAAGAGCAGTACTTC.

This clonotype was seen ten or more times. The genes are TRBV6-1 and TRBJ2-7; 13 bases fit TRBD2. The CDR3 length is 14 residues. With V trimmed by 6 bases and J by 5 bases, 4 bases remained unmatched. The germline V gene encodes CDR1 MNHNS and CDR2 SASEGT. CDR3 in amino acids: CASRKLAGGHEQYF. The CDR3, as DNA: TGTGCCAGCAGAAAACTAGCGGGAGGGCACGAGCAGTACTTC.

This clonotype was counted a few times. The rearrangement joins TRBV29-1 to TRBJ2-2; 14 nucleotides agree with TRBD2. Losses at the gene ends were 5 bases for V and 4 bases for J; bases not matched to a gene: 6. The CDR3 has 16 residues. From germline, CDR1 is SQVTM and CDR2 ANQGSEA. The chain's CDR3 is CSVPGLAGEGTGELFF. The CDR3 nucleotides are TGCAGCGTTCCGGGACTAGCGGGAGAGGGCACCGGGGAGCTGTTTTTT.

This clonotype came up a few times. The chain combines TRBV28 with TRBJ2-7, with TRBD1 as a possible D gene (6 bases). The CDR3 extends over 14 amino acids. Trimming pared 8 bases from V and 2 bases from J, leaving 16 bases between. Germline CDR1 is MDHEN and CDR2 is SYDVKM. CDR3 protein: CASGSIGQTYEQYF. CDR3 nucleotides: TGTGCCAGCGGATCAATTGGACAGACCTACGAGCAGTACTTC.

Ten or more counts support this clonotype. This chain uses TRBV6-1 with TRBJ2-5; D possibly matches TRBD1 or TRBD2 (7 bases each). The V and J ends lost 5 bases and 5 bases respectively, with 15 bases between them. The length of the CDR3 is 14 residues. Germline values: CDR1 MNHNS, CDR2 SASEGT. The CDR3 DNA reads TGTGCCAGCAGTCAGGGGGGGGTCCGCGAGACCCAGTACTTC. Translating it yields CASSQGGVRETQYF.

This clonotype was observed a handful of times. The gene calls are TRBV11-2 and TRBJ2-2, with D perhaps matching TRBD1 (6 bases). The CDR3 is made up of 14 amino acids. V was trimmed by 2 bases and J by 4 bases, leaving 8 bases between them. Germline values: CDR1 SGHAT, CDR2 FQNNGV. The CDR3 nucleotides are TGTGCCAGCAGCTTATGGACAGTCACCGGGGAGCTGTTTTTT. Translating gives CASSLWTVTGELFF.

The V gene is TRBV3-1, the J gene TRBJ2-2; D is possibly TRBD2 (6 bases). CDR1 and CDR2 (germline): LGHDT, YNNKEL (reference sequence). This CDR3 is 14 amino acids long. The V end lost 5 bases, the J end lost 5 bases, and 12 bases lay between the germline ends. The CDR3 sequence is CASSAGLGTGELFF. The CDR3 DNA is TGTGCCAGCAGCGCGGGACTTGGGACCGGGGAGCTGTTTTTT.

The CDR3 region is CASSRLKADSQETQYF. In nucleotides, the CDR3 is TGTGCCAGCAGCCGCTTAAAGGCCGACAGTCAAGAGACCCAGTACTTC. The chain has TRBV7-9 and TRBJ2-5; D may be TRBD1 (5 bases). Trimming pared 5 bases from V and 2 bases from J, leaving 18 bases between. The germline CDR1 and CDR2 sequences are SEHNR and FQNEAQ (reference sequence). This CDR3 has 16 residues. The full variable domain, its missing parts supplied by reference TRBV7-9 and TRBJ2-5, is DTGVSQNPRHKITKRGQNVTFRCDPISEHNRLYWYRQTLGQGPEFLTYFQNEAQLEKSRLLSDRFSAERPKGSFSTLEIQRTEQGDSAMYLCASSRLKADSQETQYFGPGTRLLVL.

This clonotype was counted between two and nine times. V gene TRBV6-5 combines with J gene TRBJ1-6; no definite D call. V was clipped by 0 bases and J by 9 bases, with 3 bases between them. The CDR3 extends over 12 amino acids. CDR1 and CDR2 from the germline V gene are MNHEY and SVGAGI. CDR3 coding DNA: TGTGCCAGCAGTTACTCAGGTTCACCCCTCCACTTT. Residues: CASSYSGSPLHF.